The 20 T cell receptor beta chains presented below share a single source sample, sequenced in a study of vaccination effects on CD4 cells after COVID-19. Profiling relied on immunoSEQ multiplex PCR, and the TCRdb table lists in-frame clones only, not all of them. Of about 50,000 clones in the sample, about four fifths are singletons; the top ten hold roughly 5.4%. The culture ran for roughly ten days before CD4+ T cells were isolated. Sometime from March through December 2020, the person acquired a SARS-CoV-2 infection that PCR confirmed. Every participant took two doses of the BNT162b2 or mRNA-1273 vaccine. Which antigens these TCRs recognize remains unknown. The material sequenced was CD4+ T cells from PBMCs cultured without peptide, taken after COVID-19 vaccination. Receptors were obtained from a human donor who had a prior SARS-CoV-2 infection.

This clone was seen a few times. The V gene is TRBV3-1 (or the pseudogene TRBV3-2), the J gene TRBJ2-3; a weak D match, TRBD2 (5 bases). V lost 2 bases and J 6 bases, leaving 6 bases between the germline ends. The CDR3 is 12 amino acids. CDR1 is LGHDT and CDR2 is YNNKEL in the germline V gene (reference sequence). The CDR3 sequence: CASSQLADTQYF. The CDR3 DNA is TGTGCCAGCAGCCAATTAGCGGATACGCAGTATTTT.

This clone was detected once. The V call is TRBV6-5, the J call TRBJ1-2, with D tentatively TRBD1 (5 bases). The CDR3 runs to 13 residues. V was clipped by 6 bases and J by 1 base, with 9 bases between them. Per the germline V gene, CDR1 is MNHEY and CDR2 is SVGAGI. The CDR3 sequence: CASRRDLNYGYTF. In nucleotides, the CDR3 is TGTGCCAGCAGACGGGACCTTAACTATGGCTACACCTTC.

The rearrangement joins TRBV19 to TRBJ1-1; unclear D gene. This CDR3 spans 14 amino acids. Germline loops: CDR1 LNHDA, CDR2 SQIVND (reference sequence). V was cut by 7 bases and J by 1 base, with 13 bases left in between. In nucleotides, the CDR3 is TGTGCCAGTACCAGGACCGCTTCGAACACTGAAGCTTTCTTT. It translates to CASTRTASNTEAFF.

The chain links TRBV11-3 to TRBJ2-2; D remains unclear. The CDR3 runs 14 residues. The germline V gene has CDR1 SGHNT and CDR2 YENEEA. Trimming pared 0 bases from V and 6 bases from J, leaving 8 bases between. The CDR3 is CASSLDLGSGELFF. CDR3 sequence (DNA): TGTGCCAGCAGCTTAGATCTGGGCTCCGGGGAGCTGTTTTTT.

This chain connects TRBV7-2 to TRBJ2-7; D unresolved. The CDR3 is 12 residues long. V lost 5 bases and J 4 bases, leaving 9 bases between the germline ends. The germline gives CDR1 SGHTA, CDR2 FQGNSA. The CDR3 loop reads CASSPVLYEQYF. The CDR3, as DNA: TGTGCCAGCAGCCCCGTGTTGTACGAGCAGTACTTC.

The chain uses TRBV5-4 and TRBJ2-7, with 9 bases matching TRBD2. Germline CDR1 is SGHNT and CDR2 is YYREEE (reference sequence). This CDR3 comprises 14 residues. V lost 2 bases to trimming and J lost 4 bases; unmatched junction nucleotides: 4. CDR3 in amino acids: CASSFSGRKYEQYF. In nucleotides, the CDR3 is TGTGCCAGCAGCTTTAGCGGGAGAAAGTACGAGCAGTACTTC.

The chain employs TRBV20-1 and TRBJ2-7; possible D gene TRBD2, 6 bases. CDR1 is DFQATT, CDR2 SNEGSKA, per germline (reference sequence). The CDR3 runs 14 residues. Trimming stripped 3 bases from V and 6 bases from J, with 18 bases between. The CDR3 sequence: CSASVGSGLSEQYF. The CDR3 coding sequence is TGCAGTGCTAGTGTGGGTAGCGGACTTAGCGAGCAGTACTTC.

V gene TRBV18 combines with J gene TRBJ1-1; the D is unclear. CDR3 length equals 15 residues. V lost 3 bases and J lost 2, with 13 bases in between. Per the germline V gene, CDR1 is KGHSH and CDR2 is LQKENI. CDR3 bases: TGTGCCAGCTCACCGGGCACCCATGCTAACACTGAAGCTTTCTTT. Translated: CASSPGTHANTEAFF.

The chain has TRBV9 and TRBJ2-3, with 9 bases identical to TRBD2. The CDR3 length is 15 residues. Germline CDR1 and CDR2: SGDLS and YYNGEE. V shed 2 bases and J 4 bases; nucleotides not matched to a gene: 5. CDR3 loop: CASSVRGRVADTQYF. For the CDR3, the DNA is TGTGCCAGCAGCGTTCGCGGGAGGGTTGCAGATACGCAGTATTTT.

V gene TRBV2 combines with J gene TRBJ1-4; 8 bases are shared with TRBD1. The CDR3 length is 15 residues. The V and J ends lost 5 bases and 7 bases, in that order; junction bases with no gene match: 9. CDR1 and CDR2 (germline): SNHLY, FYNNEI. The CDR3 nucleotides are TGTGCCAGCAGTCGACAGGGGTTCGAGGGTGAAAAACTGTTTTTT. Amino acids: CASSRQGFEGEKLFF.

This chain joins TRBV18 and TRBJ2-3; D may be TRBD1 (8 bases). V lost 4 bases, J lost 8 bases, and 19 bases lay in between. CDR3 length: 15 amino acids. Germline-derived CDR1 and CDR2 are KGHSH and LQKENI. This CDR3 is CASSRTGTTDGTQYF. The CDR3 DNA reads as TGTGCCAGCTCACGGACAGGGACTACAGATGGTACGCAGTATTTT.

The V call is TRBV5-1, the J call TRBJ1-6; D is unclear. The length of the CDR3 is 15 residues. V was trimmed by 0 bases and J by 7 bases, leaving 11 bases between them. Germline CDR1 is SGHRS and CDR2 is YFSETQ. The CDR3 DNA sequence: TGCGCCAGCAGCTTGGGGCCTCGGGGAAATTCACCCCTCCACTTT. It is translated as CASSLGPRGNSPLHF. Complete variable domain (other parts from reference TRBV5-1 and TRBJ1-6): KAGVTQTPRYLIKTRGQQVTLSCSPISGHRSVSWYQQTPGQGLQFLFEYFSETQRNKGNFPGRFSGRQFSNSRSEMNVSTLELGDSALYLCASSLGPRGNSPLHFGNGTRLTVT.

This clone is a singleton in its sample. The rearrangement uses TRBV5-4 and TRBJ2-5, with D possibly TRBD2 on 5 matching bases. Germline-derived CDR1 and CDR2 are SGHNT and YYREEE (reference sequence). The CDR3 has 14 residues. Trimming shortened V by 4 bases and J by 4 bases, and 14 bases separated the two germline ends. The CDR3 DNA reads as TGTGCCAGCAGCAGCCTTGGACTCGGAGAGACCCAGTACTTC. The encoded protein is CASSSLGLGETQYF.

By frequency in the sample, this clone is medium-sized (0.01 to 0.1%). The J gene is TRBJ1-5, the V gene TRBV7-9, with D perhaps TRBD1 (6 bases). V gave up 5 bases and J gave up 5 bases, with 13 bases separating them. The CDR3 extends over 14 amino acids. The V gene's germline CDR1 is SEHNR and CDR2 FQNEAQ (reference sequence). The CDR3: CASSLTGLYQPQHF. The CDR3 DNA follows: TGTGCCAGCAGCCTTACAGGGTTATATCAGCCCCAGCATTTT.

V usage is TRBV5-1 and J usage is TRBJ2-5; 9 nucleotides line up with TRBD2. The CDR3 length is 16 residues. The V segment lost 5 bases and the J segment 5 bases; nucleotides outside the gene matches: 13. Looked up from germline, CDR1 is SGHRS and CDR2 is YFSETQ. The CDR3, as DNA: TGCGCCAGCAGTTATGGCGAGCGGGGGGCCGGGGAGACCCAGTACTTC. It yields the protein CASSYGERGAGETQYF.

This chain uses TRBV9 with TRBJ2-5; no clear D. Trimming took 0 bases from V and 1 from J, leaving 7 bases between them. CDR1 SGDLS and CDR2 YYNGEE come from the germline V gene. This CDR3 comprises 14 residues. The DNA for the CDR3 is TGTGCCAGCAGCGTAGCAGCACTCCAAGAGACCCAGTACTTC. This encodes CASSVAALQETQYF.

The rearrangement links TRBV2 to TRBJ2-5; 8 bases map to TRBD2. CDR1 is SNHLY and CDR2 is FYNNEI in the germline V gene. This CDR3 is built from 15 residues. V lost 6 bases, J lost 1 base, and 7 bases stayed unmatched. CDR3 amino acids: CASRIRGGSQETQYF. The CDR3 coding sequence is TGTGCCAGCAGAATCCGGGGGGGGAGCCAAGAGACCCAGTACTTC.

V is TRBV2 and J is TRBJ2-7; 7 bases map to TRBD2. Germline trimming cut 2 bases from V and 5 bases from J; bases unmatched to any gene: 6. The germline V gene encodes CDR1 SNHLY and CDR2 FYNNEI. The CDR3 spans 14 residues. The CDR3 spells CASSELRGGHEQYF. DNA of the CDR3: TGTGCCAGCAGTGAATTACGCGGGGGTCACGAGCAGTACTTC.

The chain combines TRBV7-8 with TRBJ2-7; D is uncertain. Germline V lookup: CDR1 SGHVS, CDR2 FQNEAQ. Trimming removed 1 base from V and 3 bases from J, with 13 bases in between. The CDR3 length is 15 residues. CDR3: CASSLEMGTYYEQYF. In nucleotides, the CDR3 is TGTGCCAGCAGCTTAGAGATGGGCACCTACTACGAGCAGTACTTC.

This clone was counted a few times. The chain couples TRBV5-1 to TRBJ2-1; 9 positions agree with TRBD2. After removal of 3 bases from V and 0 bases from J, the junction contained 4 bases not matched to a gene. CDR3 size: 16 residues. Germline V gene data show CDR1 as SGHRS and CDR2 as YFSETQ. This chain's CDR3 is CASSSGLASSYNEQFF. The CDR3 DNA follows: TGCGCCAGCAGCTCAGGACTAGCGAGCTCCTACAATGAGCAGTTCTTC.